This T cell receptor (beta chain) was sequenced in a study of cytomegalovirus exposure and HLA in healthy donors. Study-wide results and caveats: The listing of roughly 160 TCR beta chains classed them as cytomegalovirus-associated. Analyzed later, most CMV-associated TCR beta chains appeared HLA-restricted.

With respect to this clone: Antigen unknown.

The PCR was carried out with 60 Vbeta primers and 13 Jbeta primers. Libraries were prepared by immunoSEQ multiplex PCR; TCRdb keeps only in-frame clonotypes and omits some of them. The sample table sets out some 76,000 clones. Donors had nominal health at sampling but likely had unrecorded immune exposures. Germline V gives CDR1 MNHNS, CDR2 SASEGT. This CDR3 is 14 amino acids long. Trimming left V 4 bases short and J 2 bases short, with 10 bases between. This clonotype was sampled from a boy between 10 and 17 years old in good health and CMV-seronegative. Source material: PBMCs. The J gene is TRBJ2-3, the V gene TRBV6-1; D is perhaps TRBD2 (5 bases). The CDR3 loop is CASSVRTVTDTQYF. The DNA of the CDR3 is TGTGCCAGCAGTGTGAGGACTGTCACAGATACGCAGTATTTT.